These T cell receptor beta chains were read from a single sample in a study of T cell repertoires in cytomegalovirus infection. TCRdb ran MiXCR on the reads and lists one entry per CDR3 protein. Counted here are a few hundred thousand distinct CDR3 sequences, more than 15% occurring once; the ten biggest clones make up approximately 51%. Material: CD8+ T cells from PBMCs. These receptors came from a human donor in good health (CMV status not recorded). Some clones in this sample may be carry-over from other donors' samples. CDR3s include the opening cysteine and the closing phenylalanine or tryptophan. D genes are given only for firm matches. Clone size is shown for a subset of rows, as once, few, many or a class of expanded clone.

>few|.|TRBJ2-1|TRBV27
CASSFSLSNEQFF
TGTGCCAGCAGTTTCTCCTTGAGTAATGAGCAGTTCTTC
>many|.|TRBJ2-5|TRBV12-3/TRBV12-4
CASSLDGVQETQYF
TGTGCCAGCAGCCTGGACGGCGTTCAAGAGACCCAGTACTTC
>.|TRBD1|TRBJ2-3|TRBV5-5
CASDLGQGADTQYF
TGTGCCAGCGATCTAGGACAGGGGGCAGATACGCAGTATTTT
>few|.|TRBJ2-7|TRBV19
CASIRGITYEQYF
TGTGCCAGTATAAGGGGAATTACCTACGAGCAGTACTTC
>many|.|TRBJ1-6|TRBV5-1
CASSLDLTRNSPLHF
TGCGCCAGCAGCTTGGACCTCACCCGAAATTCACCCCTCCACTTT
>.|.|TRBJ2-5|TRBV24-1
CATSDLALNMGVPSRETQYF
TGTGCCACCAGTGATTTGGCGTTGAATATGGGGGTCCCTAGTCGGGAGACCCAGTACTTC
>few|.|TRBJ1-1|TRBV28
CASSFISGVNIGLVEAFF
TGTGCCAGCAGTTTCATTTCAGGGGTCAATATAGGTTTGGTTGAAGCTTTCTTT
>many|.|TRBJ2-4|TRBV28
CASRPKTGTEILAKNIQYF
TGTGCCAGCAGACCCAAAACCGGGACGGAAATTCTAGCCAAAAACATTCAGTACTTC
>few|.|TRBJ1-1|TRBV5-4
CASSQTPGTEAFF
TGTGCCAGCAGCCAAACCCCAGGGACTGAAGCTTTCTTT
>few|TRBD2|TRBJ2-1|TRBV27
CASSPLSGERGEQFF
TGTGCCAGCAGTCCTCTTAGCGGGGAAAGGGGTGAGCAGTTCTTC
>many|TRBD1|TRBJ1-2|TRBV6-1
CASSGDSPRYYGYTF
TGTGCCAGCAGTGGGGACAGCCCTAGATACTATGGCTACACCTTC
>few|.|TRBJ2-5|TRBV2
CASSELPRSQETQYF
TGTGCCAGCAGTGAACTTCCCAGATCCCAAGAGACCCAGTACTTC
>.|.|TRBJ1-1|TRBV4-1
CASSQGSSTEAFF
TGCGCCAGCAGCCAAGGATCCAGCACTGAAGCTTTCTTT
>few|TRBD2|TRBJ2-1|TRBV15
CATSSVAGGDNEQFF
TGTGCCACCAGCAGCGTCGCGGGGGGGGACAATGAGCAGTTCTTC
>.|.|TRBJ2-1|TRBV6-1
CASSEVVEQFF
TGTGCCAGCAGTGAAGTGGTTGAGCAGTTCTTC
>.|TRBD2|TRBJ2-1|TRBV20-1
CSARDPGLAGATPSYNEQFF
TGCAGTGCTAGAGATCCGGGACTAGCGGGGGCGACCCCCTCCTACAATGAGCAGTTCTTC
>.|TRBD1|TRBJ2-2|TRBV11-2
CASSADRDRGLSNTGELFF
TGTGCCAGCAGCGCCGACCGGGACAGGGGCCTATCGAACACCGGGGAGCTGTTTTTT
>.|.|TRBJ2-7|TRBV29-1
CSAFSGTDTFDYEQYF
TGCAGCGCTTTTTCCGGGACCGATACCTTTGACTACGAGCAGTACTTC